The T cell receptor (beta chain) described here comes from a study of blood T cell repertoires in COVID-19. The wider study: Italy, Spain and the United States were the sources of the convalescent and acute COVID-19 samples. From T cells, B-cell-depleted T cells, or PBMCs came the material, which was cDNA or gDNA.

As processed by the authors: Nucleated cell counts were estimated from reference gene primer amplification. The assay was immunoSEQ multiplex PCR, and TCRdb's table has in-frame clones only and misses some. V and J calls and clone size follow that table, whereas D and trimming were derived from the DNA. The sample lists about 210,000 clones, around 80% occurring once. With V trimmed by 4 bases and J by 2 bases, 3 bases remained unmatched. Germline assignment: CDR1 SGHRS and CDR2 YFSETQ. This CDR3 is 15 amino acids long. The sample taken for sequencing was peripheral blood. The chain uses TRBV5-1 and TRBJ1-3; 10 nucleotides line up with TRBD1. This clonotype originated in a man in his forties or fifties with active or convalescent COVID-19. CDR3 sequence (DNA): TGCGCCAGCAGCACTGGGACAGGGGCTGGAAACACCATATATTTT. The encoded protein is CASSTGTGAGNTIYF. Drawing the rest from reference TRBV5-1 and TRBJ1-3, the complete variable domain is KAGVTQTPRYLIKTRGQQVTLSCSPISGHRSVSWYQQTPGQGLQFLFEYFSETQRNKGNFPGRFSGRQFSNSRSEMNVSTLELGDSALYLCASSTGTGAGNTIYFGEGSWLTVV.